One and the same sample provided the 12 T cell receptor beta chains below, sequenced in a study of CD8+CD57+ T cells in acquired aplastic anemia. Profiles of TCR beta VDJ and CDR3 were generated from a genomic DNA template. Via MiXCR, TCRdb re-called the reads, giving one row per CDR3 protein. The sample carries roughly 81,000 distinct CDR3 sequences, less than 60% recorded once. The sequencing sample was made of sorted CD4+, CD8+, or CD8+CD57+ T cells (not recorded which) from PBMCs. These receptors came from a human donor in good health, serving as a control.

Many counts were recorded for this clonotype. The V call is TRBV6-5, the J call TRBJ1-2; maybe TRBD1 (6 bases). The CDR3 totals 13 residues. Germline V lookup: CDR1 MNHEY, CDR2 SVGAGI. The V end lost 6 bases, the J end lost 8 bases, and 16 bases lay between the germline ends. CDR3 in DNA: TGTGCCAGCAGATCCTCAGGGGCCCTAGGCTACACCTTC. Protein sequence: CASRSSGALGYTF.

This clonotype was detected ten times or more. The V and J genes are TRBV15 and TRBJ1-6; 7 nucleotides align to TRBD1. CDR3 length: 14 amino acids. Germline lookup yields CDR1 LNHNV and CDR2 YYDKDF (reference sequence). The V gene end was trimmed by 0 bases and the J gene end by 7 bases; junction bases not matched to a gene: 0. The CDR3 region is CATSREDRNSPLHF. CDR3 bases: TGTGCCACCAGCAGAGAGGACAGGAATTCACCCCTCCACTTT.

This clonotype came up many times. One end of the junction varies from germline; a read error may be responsible. This chain connects TRBV15 to TRBJ1-2, with D perhaps matching TRBD1 (5 bases). Per germline, CDR1 LNHNV and CDR2 YYDKDF (reference sequence). This CDR3 is built from 15 residues. The CDR3 DNA sequence: TGTGCCACCAGGAGAGATCGTGGGGGTTTTGTTGGCTACACCTTC. Amino acids: CATRRDRGGFVGYTF.

This clonotype occurred many times. CDR3 amino acids: CASSAGRRGGTDTQYF. CDR3 sequence (DNA): TGCGCCAGCAGCGCTGGTCGCCGGGGCGGAACAGATACGCAGTATTTT. This rearrangement joins TRBV5-1 to TRBJ2-3; possibly TRBD1 or TRBD2 for D (5 bases each). The CDR3 is 16 amino acids. In germline, CDR1 is SGHRS, CDR2 YFSETQ. Trimming took off 4 bases at V and 3 bases at J, with 18 bases between the two ends.

The chain joins TRBV27 to TRBJ1-2, with a possible D match to TRBD1 (6 bases). The V gene lost 0 bases and the J gene lost 2 bases, with 7 bases spanning the gap. The germline gives CDR1 MNHEY, CDR2 SMNVEV (reference sequence). The length of the CDR3 is 14 residues. The CDR3 DNA reads TGTGCCAGCAGTTTATCAAGGGGGAACTATGGCTACACCTTC. Translating it yields CASSLSRGNYGYTF.

The chain couples TRBV15 to TRBJ1-1, with TRBD1 matching 7 bases. This CDR3 has 13 amino acids. Germline-derived CDR1 and CDR2 are LNHNV and YYDKDF (reference sequence). V shed 1 base and J 8 bases; nucleotides not matched to a gene: 4. The CDR3 loop reads CATSRGQGGEAFF. The CDR3 DNA reads as TGTGCCACCAGCAGAGGACAGGGAGGGGAAGCTTTCTTT.

The chain has TRBV3-1 and TRBJ1-3, with a weak D call TRBD1 (6 bases). The V end was cut by 4 bases, the J end by 0 bases, with 13 bases between. Germline loops: CDR1 LGHDT, CDR2 YNNKEL (reference sequence). This CDR3 has 16 residues. The CDR3, as DNA: TGTGCCAGCAGCCTCCGACAGGCCCCCTCTGGAAACACCATATATTTT. Translation: CASSLRQAPSGNTIYF.

The chain uses TRBV2 and TRBJ2-5; D unresolved. Trimming cost V 7 bases and J 1 base, with 13 bases left between them. CDR3 length: 14 residues. Germline lookup yields CDR1 SNHLY and CDR2 FYNNEI. CDR3 bases: TGTGCCAGCACATCGGACGGTACCCAAGAGACCCAGTACTTC. Residues: CASTSDGTQETQYF.

This clonotype was detected ten times or more. The CDR3: CSARDRGTHEKLFF. The CDR3 region has the DNA TGCAGTGCTAGAGATCGTGGGACCCATGAAAAACTGTTTTTT. The J gene is TRBJ1-4, the V gene TRBV20-1; D is possibly TRBD1 (5 bases). The germline V gene has CDR1 DFQATT and CDR2 SNEGSKA (reference sequence). This CDR3 is built from 14 residues. Between the trimmed V and J ends, which lost 0 bases and 6 bases, there was a span of 11 bases.

This clonotype was picked up many times. The CDR3 DNA is TGTGCCAGCAGTTACGGGCAGGGGGAGACCCAGTACTTC. Its protein product is CASSYGQGETQYF. This chain uses TRBV6-5 with TRBJ2-5; TRBD1 might be the D (6 bases). V was clipped by 2 bases and J by 5 bases, with 9 bases between them. The germline V gene encodes CDR1 MNHEY and CDR2 SVGAGI. The CDR3 is 13 amino acids.

This chain uses TRBV20-1 with TRBJ1-2, with a tentative D call TRBD1 (5 bases). Germline CDR1 reads DFQATT; CDR2 reads SNEGSKA (reference sequence). CDR3 length: 12 amino acids. The ends were cut back, 5 bases at V and 2 bases at J, with 9 bases in the middle. The CDR3, as DNA: TGCAGTGCTTCCCGGGACAACTATGGCTACACCTTC. Amino acid sequence: CSASRDNYGYTF.

The chain couples TRBV15 to TRBJ1-6; 9 nucleotides agree with TRBD1. CDR1 LNHNV and CDR2 YYDKDF come from the germline V gene (reference sequence). J was trimmed by 8 bases and V by 5 bases; bases with no gene match: 4. This CDR3 has 14 amino acids. The CDR3 DNA follows: TGTGCCACCAGCTGGACAGGGGCGGATTCACCCCTCCACTTT. Residues: CATSWTGADSPLHF.